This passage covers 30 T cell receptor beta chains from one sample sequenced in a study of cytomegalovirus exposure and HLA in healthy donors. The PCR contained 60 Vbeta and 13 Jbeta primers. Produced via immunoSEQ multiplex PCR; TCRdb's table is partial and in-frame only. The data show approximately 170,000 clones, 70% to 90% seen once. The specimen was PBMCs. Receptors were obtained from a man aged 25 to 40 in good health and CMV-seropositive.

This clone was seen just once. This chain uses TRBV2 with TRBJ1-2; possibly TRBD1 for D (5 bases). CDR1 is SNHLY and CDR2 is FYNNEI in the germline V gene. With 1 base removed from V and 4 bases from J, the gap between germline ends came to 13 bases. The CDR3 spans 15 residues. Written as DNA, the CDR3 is TGTGCCAGCAGTGAAGAAGTAGGGGCCTCCTATGGCTACACCTTC. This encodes CASSEEVGASYGYTF.

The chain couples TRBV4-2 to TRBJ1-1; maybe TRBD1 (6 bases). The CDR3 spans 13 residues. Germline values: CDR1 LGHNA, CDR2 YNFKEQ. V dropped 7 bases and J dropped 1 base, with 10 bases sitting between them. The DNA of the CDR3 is TGTGCCAGCAAAGACAGGCGGAACACTGAAGCTTTCTTT. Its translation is CASKDRRNTEAFF.

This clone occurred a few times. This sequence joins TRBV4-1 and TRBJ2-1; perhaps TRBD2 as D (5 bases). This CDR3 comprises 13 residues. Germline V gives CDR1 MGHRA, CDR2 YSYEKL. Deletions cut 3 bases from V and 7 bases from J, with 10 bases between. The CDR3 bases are TGCGCCAGCAGCCACGTAAGCGGAAATGAGCAGTTCTTC. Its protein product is CASSHVSGNEQFF.

The DNA for the CDR3 is TGTGCCAGCAGTCGACAGGGTGGGGTCATGAACACTGAAGCTTTCTTT. Protein sequence: CASSRQGGVMNTEAFF. V and J are TRBV6-4 and TRBJ1-1; 7 bases are a match to TRBD1. This CDR3 has 16 residues. V dropped 5 bases and J dropped 0; count of bases not matched to a gene: 9. Germline values: CDR1 MRHNA, CDR2 SNTAGT.

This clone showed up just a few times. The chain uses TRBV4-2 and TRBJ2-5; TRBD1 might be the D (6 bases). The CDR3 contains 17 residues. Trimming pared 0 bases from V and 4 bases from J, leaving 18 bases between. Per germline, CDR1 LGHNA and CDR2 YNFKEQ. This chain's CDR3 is CASSQDYSGTGRETQYF. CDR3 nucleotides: TGTGCCAGCAGCCAAGATTATAGTGGTACAGGGAGAGAGACCCAGTACTTC.

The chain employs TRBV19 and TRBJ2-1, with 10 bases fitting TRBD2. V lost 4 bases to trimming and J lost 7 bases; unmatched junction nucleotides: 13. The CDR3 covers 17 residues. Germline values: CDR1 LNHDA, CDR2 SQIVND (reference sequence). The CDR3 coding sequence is TGTGCCAGTAGTAGAGGATCTAGCGGGAGATGGAGGAATGAGCAGTTCTTC. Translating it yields CASSRGSSGRWRNEQFF.

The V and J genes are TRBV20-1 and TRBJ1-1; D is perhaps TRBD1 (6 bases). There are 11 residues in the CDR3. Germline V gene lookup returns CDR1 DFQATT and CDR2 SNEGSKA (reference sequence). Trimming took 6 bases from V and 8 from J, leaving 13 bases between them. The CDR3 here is CSAREDREAFF. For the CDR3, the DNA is TGCAGTGCCCGAGAAGACAGGGAAGCTTTCTTT.

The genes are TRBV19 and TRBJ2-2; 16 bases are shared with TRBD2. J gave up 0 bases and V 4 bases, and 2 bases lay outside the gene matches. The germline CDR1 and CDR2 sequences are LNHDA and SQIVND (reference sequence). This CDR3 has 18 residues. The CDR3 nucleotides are TGTGCCAGTAGTAGGGGACTAGCGGGAGGGCCGAACACCGGGGAGCTGTTTTTT. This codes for CASSRGLAGGPNTGELFF. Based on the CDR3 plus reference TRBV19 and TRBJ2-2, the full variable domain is DGGITQSPKYLFRKEGQNVTLSCEQNLNHDAMYWYRQDPGQGLRLIYYSQIVNDFQKGDIAEGYSVSREKKESFPLTVTSAQKNPTAFYLCASSRGLAGGPNTGELFFGEGSRLTVL.

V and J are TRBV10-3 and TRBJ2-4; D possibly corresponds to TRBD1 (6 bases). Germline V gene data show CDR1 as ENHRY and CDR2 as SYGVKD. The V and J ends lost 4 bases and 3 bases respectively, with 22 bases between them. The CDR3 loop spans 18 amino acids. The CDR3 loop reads CAISGDPLDSRVKNIQYF. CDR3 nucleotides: TGTGCCATCAGTGGTGACCCTTTGGACAGTCGGGTCAAAAACATTCAGTACTTC.

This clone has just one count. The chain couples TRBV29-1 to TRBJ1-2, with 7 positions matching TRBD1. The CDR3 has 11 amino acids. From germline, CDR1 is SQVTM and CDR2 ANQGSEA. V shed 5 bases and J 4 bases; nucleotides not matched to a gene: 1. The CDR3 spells CSVRDSYGYTF. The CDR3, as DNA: TGCAGCGTTCGGGACAGCTATGGCTACACCTTC. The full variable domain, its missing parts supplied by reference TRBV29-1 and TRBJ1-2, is SAVISQKPSRDICQRGTSLTIQCQVDSQVTMMFWYRQQPGQSLTLIATANQGSEATYESGFVIDKFPISRPNLTFSTLTVSNMSPEDSSIYLCSVRDSYGYTFGSGTRLTVV.

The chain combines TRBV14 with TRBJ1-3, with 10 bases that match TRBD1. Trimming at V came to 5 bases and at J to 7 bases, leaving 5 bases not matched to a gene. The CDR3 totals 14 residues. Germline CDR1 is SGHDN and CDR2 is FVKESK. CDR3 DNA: TGTGCCAGCAGCAAGGGGGACAGGGGCAACACCATATATTTT. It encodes CASSKGDRGNTIYF.

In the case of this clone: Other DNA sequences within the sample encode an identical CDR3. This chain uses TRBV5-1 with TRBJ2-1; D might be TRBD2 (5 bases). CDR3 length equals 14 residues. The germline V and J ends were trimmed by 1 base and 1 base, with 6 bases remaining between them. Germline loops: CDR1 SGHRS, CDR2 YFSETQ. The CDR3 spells CASSLSGSYNEQFF. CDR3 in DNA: TGCGCCAGCAGCTTGAGCGGTTCCTACAATGAGCAGTTCTTC.

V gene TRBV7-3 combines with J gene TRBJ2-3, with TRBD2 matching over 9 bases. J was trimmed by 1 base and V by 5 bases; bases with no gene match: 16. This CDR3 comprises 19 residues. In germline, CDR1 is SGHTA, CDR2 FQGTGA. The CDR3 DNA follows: TGTGCCAGCAGCCCCTTAGCGGGAGACGCCTTGTGGGGCACAGATACGCAGTATTTT. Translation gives CASSPLAGDALWGTDTQYF. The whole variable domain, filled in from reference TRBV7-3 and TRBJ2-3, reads GAGVSQTPSNKVTEKGKYVELRCDPISGHTALYWYRQSLGQGPEFLIYFQGTGAADDSGLPNDRFFAVRPEGSVSTLKIQRTERGDSAVYLCASSPLAGDALWGTDTQYFGPGTRLTVL.

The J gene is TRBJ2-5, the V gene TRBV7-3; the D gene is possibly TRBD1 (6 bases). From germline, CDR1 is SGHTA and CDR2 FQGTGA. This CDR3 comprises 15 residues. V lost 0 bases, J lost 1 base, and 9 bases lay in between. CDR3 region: CASSLTGATQETQYF. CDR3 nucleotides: TGTGCCAGCAGCTTAACGGGGGCCACCCAAGAGACCCAGTACTTC.

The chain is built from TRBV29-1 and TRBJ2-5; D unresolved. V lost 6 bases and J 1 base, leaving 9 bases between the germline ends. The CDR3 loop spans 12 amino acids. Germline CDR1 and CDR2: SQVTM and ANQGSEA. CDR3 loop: CSVGTAQETQYF. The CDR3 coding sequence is TGCAGCGTAGGCACAGCCCAAGAGACCCAGTACTTC.

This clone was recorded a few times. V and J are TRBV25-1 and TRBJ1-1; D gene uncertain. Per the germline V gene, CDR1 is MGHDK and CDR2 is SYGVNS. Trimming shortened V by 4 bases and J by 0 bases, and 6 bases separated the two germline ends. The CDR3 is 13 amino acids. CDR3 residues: CASSGALNTEAFF. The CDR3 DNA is TGTGCCAGCAGTGGGGCCCTGAACACTGAAGCTTTCTTT.

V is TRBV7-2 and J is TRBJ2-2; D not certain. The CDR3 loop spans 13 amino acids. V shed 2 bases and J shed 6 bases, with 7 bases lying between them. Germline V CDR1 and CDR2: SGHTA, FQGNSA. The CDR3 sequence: CASSLNRAGELFF. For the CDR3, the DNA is TGTGCCAGCAGCTTAAACCGAGCCGGGGAGCTGTTTTTT.

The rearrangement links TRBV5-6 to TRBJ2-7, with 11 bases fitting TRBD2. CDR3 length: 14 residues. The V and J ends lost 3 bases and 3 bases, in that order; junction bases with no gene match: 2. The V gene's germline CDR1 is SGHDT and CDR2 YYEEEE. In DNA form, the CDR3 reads TGTGCCAGCAGCTCGGGACTAGCGGTCTACGAGCAGTACTTC. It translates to CASSSGLAVYEQYF.

The DNA for the CDR3 is TGTGCCAGCAGCGCTCGTATGGGAACCGGGACTAGCGGATACAATGAGCAGTTCTTC. As protein: CASSARMGTGTSGYNEQFF. This sequence joins TRBV9 and TRBJ2-1, with 11 bases lining up with TRBD2. This CDR3 region has 19 residues. Germline CDR1 reads SGDLS; CDR2 reads YYNGEE. V was pared by 3 bases and J by 4 bases, with 15 bases of the junction left unmatched. The entire variable domain, with the rest obtained from reference TRBV9 and TRBJ2-1, is as follows: DSGVTQTPKHLITATGQRVTLRCSPRSGDLSVYWYQQSLDQGLQFLIQYYNGEERAKGNILERFSAQQFPDLHSELNLSSLELGDSALYFCASSARMGTGTSGYNEQFFGPGTRLTVL.

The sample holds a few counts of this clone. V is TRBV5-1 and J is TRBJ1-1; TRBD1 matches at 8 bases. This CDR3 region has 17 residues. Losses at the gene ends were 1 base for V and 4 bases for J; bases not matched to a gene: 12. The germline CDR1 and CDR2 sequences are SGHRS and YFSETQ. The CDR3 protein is CASSLFSAGGDGTEAFF. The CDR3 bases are TGCGCCAGCAGCTTGTTTTCGGCAGGGGGCGATGGCACTGAAGCTTTCTTT. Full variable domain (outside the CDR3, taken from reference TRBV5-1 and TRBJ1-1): KAGVTQTPRYLIKTRGQQVTLSCSPISGHRSVSWYQQTPGQGLQFLFEYFSETQRNKGNFPGRFSGRQFSNSRSEMNVSTLELGDSALYLCASSLFSAGGDGTEAFFGQGTRLTVV.

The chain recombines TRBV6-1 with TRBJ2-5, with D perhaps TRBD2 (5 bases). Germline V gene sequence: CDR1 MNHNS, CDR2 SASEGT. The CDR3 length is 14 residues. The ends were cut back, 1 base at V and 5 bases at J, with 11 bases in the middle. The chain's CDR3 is CASSEGQPGETQYF. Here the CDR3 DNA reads TGTGCCAGCAGTGAAGGGCAGCCGGGGGAGACCCAGTACTTC.

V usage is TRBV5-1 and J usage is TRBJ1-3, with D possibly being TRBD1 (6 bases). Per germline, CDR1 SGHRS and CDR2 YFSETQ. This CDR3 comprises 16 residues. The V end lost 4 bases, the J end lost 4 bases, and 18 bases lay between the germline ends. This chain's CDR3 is CASSPSPTGSGNTIYF. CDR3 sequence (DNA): TGCGCCAGCAGCCCAAGTCCAACAGGGAGCGGAAACACCATATATTTT.

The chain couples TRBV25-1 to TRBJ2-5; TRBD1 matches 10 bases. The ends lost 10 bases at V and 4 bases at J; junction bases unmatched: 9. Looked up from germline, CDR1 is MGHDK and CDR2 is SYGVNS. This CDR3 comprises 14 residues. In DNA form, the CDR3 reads TGTGCCACCCTGGGACAGGGGAAGCGAGAGACCCAGTACTTC. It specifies CATLGQGKRETQYF. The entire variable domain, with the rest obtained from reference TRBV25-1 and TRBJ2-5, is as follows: EADIYQTPRYLVIGTGKKITLECSQTMGHDKMYWYQQDPGMELHLIHYSYGVNSTEKGDLSSESTVSRIRTEHFPLTLESARPSHTSQYLCATLGQGKRETQYFGPGTRLLVL.

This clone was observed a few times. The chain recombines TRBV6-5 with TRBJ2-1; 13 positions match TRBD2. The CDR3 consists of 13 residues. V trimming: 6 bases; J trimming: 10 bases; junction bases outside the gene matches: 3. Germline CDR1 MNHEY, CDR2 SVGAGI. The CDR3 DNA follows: TGTGCCAGCAGGGGACTAGCGGGACAAGAGCAGTTCTTC. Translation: CASRGLAGQEQFF.

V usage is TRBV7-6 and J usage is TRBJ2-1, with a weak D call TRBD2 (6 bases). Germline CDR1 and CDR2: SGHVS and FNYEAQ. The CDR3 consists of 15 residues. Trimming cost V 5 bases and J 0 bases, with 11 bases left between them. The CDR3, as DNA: TGTGCCAGCAGCCCAGGGACTCGCTCCTACAATGAGCAGTTCTTC. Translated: CASSPGTRSYNEQFF.

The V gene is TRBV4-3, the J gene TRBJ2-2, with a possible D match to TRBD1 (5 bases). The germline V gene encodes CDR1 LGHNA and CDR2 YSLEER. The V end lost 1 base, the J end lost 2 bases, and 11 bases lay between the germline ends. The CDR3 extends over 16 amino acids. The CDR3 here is CASSQGQSLNTGELFF. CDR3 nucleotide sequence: TGCGCCAGCAGCCAAGGACAGAGCCTCAACACCGGGGAGCTGTTTTTT.

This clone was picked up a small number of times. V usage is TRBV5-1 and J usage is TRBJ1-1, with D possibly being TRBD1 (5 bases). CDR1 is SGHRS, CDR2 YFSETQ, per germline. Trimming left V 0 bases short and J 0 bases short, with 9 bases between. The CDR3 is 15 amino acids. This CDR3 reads CASSLAGSVNTEAFF. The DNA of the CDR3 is TGCGCCAGCAGCTTGGCAGGGTCCGTGAACACTGAAGCTTTCTTT.

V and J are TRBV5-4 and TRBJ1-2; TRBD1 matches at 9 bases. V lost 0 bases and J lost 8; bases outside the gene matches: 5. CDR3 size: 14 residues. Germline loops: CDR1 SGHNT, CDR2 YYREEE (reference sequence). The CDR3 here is CASSLAWTGEGYTF. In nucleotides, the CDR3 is TGTGCCAGCAGCTTGGCATGGACAGGGGAGGGCTACACCTTC.

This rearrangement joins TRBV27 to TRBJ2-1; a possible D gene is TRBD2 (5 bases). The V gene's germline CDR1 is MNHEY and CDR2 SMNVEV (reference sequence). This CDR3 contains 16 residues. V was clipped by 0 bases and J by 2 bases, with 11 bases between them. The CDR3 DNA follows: TGTGCCAGCAGTTTATCTCCCGGGGTACCCTACAATGAGCAGTTCTTC. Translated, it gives CASSLSPGVPYNEQFF.

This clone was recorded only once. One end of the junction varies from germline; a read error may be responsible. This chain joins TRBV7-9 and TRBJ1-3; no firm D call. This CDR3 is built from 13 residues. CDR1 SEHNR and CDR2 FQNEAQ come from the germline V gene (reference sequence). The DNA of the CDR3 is TGTTCCAGCAGGAGGGATAGTGGAAACACCATATATTTT. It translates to CSSRRDSGNTIYF.